These 7 T cell receptor beta chains originate from one sample sequenced in a study of CXCR3-negative and CXCR3-positive naive CD8 T cells. Study-level findings and limits: Researchers report that CXCR3-positive naive cells carry more hydrophobic TRB CDR3s than CXCR3-negative naive cells.

The TRB libraries of cDNA were built by UMI-labeled 5' RACE. TCRdb reprocessed the 5' RACE reads, with one entry per CDR3 protein and no DNA. The listing contains about 84,000 distinct CDR3 sequences. Their antigens remain unidentified. Specimen: naive CXCR3+ CD8+ T cells from blood. Subset here: CD45RO-CCR7+CD27+CD95- naive CD8+ T cells expressing CXCR3 (TNR3+). The receptors come from a human donor in good health. Some clones in this sample may be carry-over from other donors' samples.

V gene TRBV28 combines with J gene TRBJ2-7. Germline CDR1 MDHEN, CDR2 SYDVKM. This CDR3 is 13 amino acids long. CDR3 residues: CASRRTASYEQYF.

The genes are TRBV29-1 and TRBJ2-1. The CDR3 has 16 amino acids. Germline V gene lookup returns CDR1 SQVTM and CDR2 ANQGSEA. This CDR3 is CSVEIGFESSYNEQFF.

V is TRBV5-1 and J is TRBJ2-1; without DNA, the TCRdb call of TRBD2 cannot be checked. Germline CDR1 is SGHRS and CDR2 is YFSETQ. This CDR3 is built from 19 residues. The CDR3 here is CASSLGRLAGGYLYNEQFF.

J is TRBJ2-5 and V is TRBV11-2; the D gene TCRdb calls, TRBD1, cannot be checked with no DNA. The CDR3 contains 14 residues. Germline V gene lookup returns CDR1 SGHAT and CDR2 FQNNGV. CDR3 sequence reads: CASSSSGGSETQYF.

V gene TRBV12-5 combines with J gene TRBJ1-5. The V gene's germline CDR1 is LGHNT and CDR2 FRNRAP. CDR3 length: 15 residues. The CDR3 spells CASGLVGNSNQPQHF.

The chain has TRBV28 and TRBJ1-1. There are 15 residues in the CDR3. Germline V gene sequence: CDR1 MDHEN, CDR2 SYDVKM. This CDR3 reads CASSWQREWNTEAFF.

The chain has TRBV18 and TRBJ1-1. Per the germline V gene, CDR1 is KGHSH and CDR2 is LQKENI. This CDR3 spans 16 amino acids. The CDR3: CASSYQDGDWSTEAFF.